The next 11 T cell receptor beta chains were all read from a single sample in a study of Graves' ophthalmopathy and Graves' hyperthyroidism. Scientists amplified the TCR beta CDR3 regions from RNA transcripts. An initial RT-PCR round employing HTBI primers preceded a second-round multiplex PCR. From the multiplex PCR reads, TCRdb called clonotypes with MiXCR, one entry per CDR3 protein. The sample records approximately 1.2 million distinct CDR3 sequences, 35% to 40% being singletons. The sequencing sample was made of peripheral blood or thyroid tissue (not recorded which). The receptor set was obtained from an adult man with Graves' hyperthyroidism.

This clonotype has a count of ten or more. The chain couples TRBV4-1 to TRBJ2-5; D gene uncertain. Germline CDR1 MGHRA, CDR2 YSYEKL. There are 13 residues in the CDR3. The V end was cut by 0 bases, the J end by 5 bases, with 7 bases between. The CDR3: CASSQEEWETQYF. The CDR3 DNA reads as TGCGCCAGCAGCCAAGAGGAATGGGAGACCCAGTACTTC.

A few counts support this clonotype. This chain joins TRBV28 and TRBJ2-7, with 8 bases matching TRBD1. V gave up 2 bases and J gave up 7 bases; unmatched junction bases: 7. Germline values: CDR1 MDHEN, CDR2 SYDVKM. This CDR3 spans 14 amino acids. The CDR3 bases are TGTGCCAGCAGTTTAAGGACAGGGAAAGATGAGCAGTACTTC. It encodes CASSLRTGKDEQYF.

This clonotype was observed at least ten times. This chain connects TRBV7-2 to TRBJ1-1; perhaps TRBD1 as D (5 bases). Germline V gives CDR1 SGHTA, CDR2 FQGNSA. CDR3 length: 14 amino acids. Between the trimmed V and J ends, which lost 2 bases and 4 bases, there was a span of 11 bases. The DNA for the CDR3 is TGTGCCAGCAGCTTATTGGGGACGGGCACTGAAGCTTTCTTT. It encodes CASSLLGTGTEAFF.

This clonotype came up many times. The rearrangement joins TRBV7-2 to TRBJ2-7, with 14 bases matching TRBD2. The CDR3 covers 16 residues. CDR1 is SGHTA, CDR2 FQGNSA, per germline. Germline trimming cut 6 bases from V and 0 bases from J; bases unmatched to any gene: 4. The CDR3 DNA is TGTGCCAGCAGTTGGACTAGCGGGGGGACCTCCTACGAGCAGTACTTC. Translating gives CASSWTSGGTSYEQYF. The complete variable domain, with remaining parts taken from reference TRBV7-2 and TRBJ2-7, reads GAGVSQSPSNKVTEKGKDVELRCDPISGHTALYWYRQSLGQGLEFLIYFQGNSAPDKSGLPSDRFSAERTGGSVSTLTIQRTQQEDSAVYLCASSWTSGGTSYEQYFGPGTRLTVT.

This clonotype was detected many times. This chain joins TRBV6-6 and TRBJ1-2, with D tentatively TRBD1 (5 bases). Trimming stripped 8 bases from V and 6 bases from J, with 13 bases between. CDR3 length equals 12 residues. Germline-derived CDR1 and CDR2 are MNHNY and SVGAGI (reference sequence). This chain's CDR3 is CASGGRDHGYTF. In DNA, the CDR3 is TGTGCCAGCGGTGGCAGGGATCATGGCTACACCTTC.

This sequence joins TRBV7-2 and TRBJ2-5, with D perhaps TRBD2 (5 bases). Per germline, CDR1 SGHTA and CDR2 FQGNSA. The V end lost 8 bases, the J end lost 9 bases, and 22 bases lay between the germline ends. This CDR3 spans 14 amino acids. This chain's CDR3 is CASRRWQDVEAQYF. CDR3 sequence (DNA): TGTGCCAGCCGCAGGTGGCAGGACGTGGAGGCCCAGTACTTC. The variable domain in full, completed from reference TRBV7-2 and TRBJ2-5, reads GAGVSQSPSNKVTEKGKDVELRCDPISGHTALYWYRQSLGQGLEFLIYFQGNSAPDKSGLPSDRFSAERTGGSVSTLTIQRTQQEDSAVYLCASRRWQDVEAQYFGPGTRLLVL.

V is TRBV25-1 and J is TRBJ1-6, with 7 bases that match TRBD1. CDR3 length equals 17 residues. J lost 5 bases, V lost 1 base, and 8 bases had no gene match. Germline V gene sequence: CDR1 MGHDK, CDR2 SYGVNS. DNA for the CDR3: TGTGCCAGCAGTGAATCAATCGCGGGGACAGATAATTCACCCCTCCACTTT. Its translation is CASSESIAGTDNSPLHF.

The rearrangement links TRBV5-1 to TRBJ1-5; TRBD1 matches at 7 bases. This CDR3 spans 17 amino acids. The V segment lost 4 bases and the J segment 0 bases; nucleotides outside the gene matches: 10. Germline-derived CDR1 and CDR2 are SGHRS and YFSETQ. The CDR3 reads CASSPEQGYDSNQPQHF. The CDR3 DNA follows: TGCGCCAGCAGCCCCGAACAGGGGTACGATAGCAATCAGCCCCAGCATTTT.

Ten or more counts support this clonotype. The chain's CDR3 is CASSVRSSGNTIYF. The CDR3 DNA reads TGTGCCAGTAGTGTTCGAAGCTCTGGAAACACCATATATTTT. The chain couples TRBV19 to TRBJ1-3; D is uncertain. Germline loops: CDR1 LNHDA, CDR2 SQIVND (reference sequence). V gave up 5 bases and J gave up 0 bases, with 8 bases separating them. This CDR3 is built from 14 residues.

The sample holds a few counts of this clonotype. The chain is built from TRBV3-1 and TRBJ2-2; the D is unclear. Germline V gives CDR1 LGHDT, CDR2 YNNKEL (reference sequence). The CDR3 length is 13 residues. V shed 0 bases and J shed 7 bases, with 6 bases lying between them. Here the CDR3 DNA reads TGTGCCAGCAGCCAAGATACGTTCGGGGAGCTGTTTTTT. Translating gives CASSQDTFGELFF.

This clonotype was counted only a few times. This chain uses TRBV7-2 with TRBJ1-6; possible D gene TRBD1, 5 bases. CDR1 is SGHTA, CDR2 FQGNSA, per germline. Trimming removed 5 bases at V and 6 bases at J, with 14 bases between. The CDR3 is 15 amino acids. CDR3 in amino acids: CASSQEDRGNSPLHF. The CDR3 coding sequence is TGTGCCAGCAGCCAAGAGGATAGGGGTAATTCACCCCTCCACTTT.